This T cell receptor (beta chain) stems from a study of blood T cell repertoires in COVID-19. The wider study: Donors in the United States, Italy and Spain gave samples during acute or convalescent COVID-19. T cells, B-cell-depleted T cells, or PBMCs supplied cDNA or gDNA.

The CDR3 covers 13 residues. Trimming shortened V by 1 base and J by 5 bases, and 8 bases separated the two germline ends. CDR1 is SGHAT and CDR2 is FQNNGV in the germline V gene. This clone was detected a few times. Authors' data handling: How many nucleated cells were present was estimated from reference gene primer amplification. Libraries were prepared by immunoSEQ multiplex PCR; TCRdb keeps only in-frame clonotypes and omits some of them. V and J calls and clone size are those listed in that table; D and trimming were worked out from the DNA. The sample gives about 280,000 clones, about 80% of which show up once; 7.5% to 10% is in the top ten.

The TCR was taken from a woman in her fifties or sixties who had recovered from COVID-19. The sequenced sample consisted of peripheral blood. V usage is TRBV11-2 and J usage is TRBJ1-2; D is unclear. The CDR3 DNA is TGTGCCAGCAGCTTAGTCGAGGGATATGGCTACACCTTC. It specifies CASSLVEGYGYTF.